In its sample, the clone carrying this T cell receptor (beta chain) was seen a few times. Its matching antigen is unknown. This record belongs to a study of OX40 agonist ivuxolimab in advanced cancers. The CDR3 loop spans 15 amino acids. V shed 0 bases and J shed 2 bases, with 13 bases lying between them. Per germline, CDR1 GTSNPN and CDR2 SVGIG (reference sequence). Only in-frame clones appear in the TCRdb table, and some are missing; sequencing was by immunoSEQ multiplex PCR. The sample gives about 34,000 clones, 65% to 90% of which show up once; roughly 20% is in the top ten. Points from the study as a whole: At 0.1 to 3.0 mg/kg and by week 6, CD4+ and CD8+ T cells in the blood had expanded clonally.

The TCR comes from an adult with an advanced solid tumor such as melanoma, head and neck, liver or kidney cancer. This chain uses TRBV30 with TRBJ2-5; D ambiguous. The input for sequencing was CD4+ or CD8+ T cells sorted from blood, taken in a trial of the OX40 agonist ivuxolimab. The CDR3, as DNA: TGTGCCTGGAGTGTAAAGGAGAACAGACAAGAGACCCAGTACTTC. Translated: CAWSVKENRQETQYF.